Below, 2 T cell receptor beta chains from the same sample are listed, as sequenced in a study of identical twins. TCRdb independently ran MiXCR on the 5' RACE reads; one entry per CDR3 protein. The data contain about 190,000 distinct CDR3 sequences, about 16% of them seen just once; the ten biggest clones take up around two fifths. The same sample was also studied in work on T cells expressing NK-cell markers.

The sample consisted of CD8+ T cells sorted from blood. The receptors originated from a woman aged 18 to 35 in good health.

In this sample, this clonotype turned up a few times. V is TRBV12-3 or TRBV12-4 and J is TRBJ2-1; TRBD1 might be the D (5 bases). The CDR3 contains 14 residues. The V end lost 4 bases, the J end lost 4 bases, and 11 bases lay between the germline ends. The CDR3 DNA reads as TGTGCCAGCAGTTCGTCGGACACGTACAATGAGCAGTTCTTC. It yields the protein CASSSSDTYNEQFF.

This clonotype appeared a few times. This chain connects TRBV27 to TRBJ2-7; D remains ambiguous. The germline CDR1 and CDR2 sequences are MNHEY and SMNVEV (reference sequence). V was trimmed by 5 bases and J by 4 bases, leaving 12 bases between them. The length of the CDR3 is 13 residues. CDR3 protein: CASSPGPEYEQYF. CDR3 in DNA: TGTGCCAGCAGTCCTGGGCCGGAATACGAGCAGTACTTC.